The sample holds a few counts of the clone carrying this TCR beta chain. As yet, its antigen is unknown. Findings and limits, study-wide: The TCR gene usage of tumor memory CD4+ T cells clustered together with blood and lymph node memory CD4+ cells and with lymph node naive CD4+ cells. Greatest tumor Treg TCR overlap was with tumor naive CD4+ cells. The larger-cohort validation was restricted to a single TCR beta V-J rearrangement rather than whole repertoires.

The sorted Tregs were CD4+CD25+CD127-/low cells. The germline V gene encodes CDR1 MNHNS and CDR2 SASEGT. With 1 base removed from V and 4 bases from J, the gap between germline ends came to 10 bases. The CDR3 has 14 amino acids. Semi-nested PCR with Nested Universal Primer A followed constant-region reverse priming of full-length variable regions. Each CDR3 protein is one row after TCRdb ran MiXCR on the 5' RACE reads. The table has about 40,000 distinct CDR3 sequences, 20% to 25% seen once. The chain employs TRBV6-1 and TRBJ1-2, with D unresolved. This TCR came from a female donor with breast cancer. What was sequenced was Tregs sorted from a lymph node. CDR3 in amino acids: CASSEVPEIYGYTF. The CDR3 region has the DNA TGTGCCAGCAGTGAAGTCCCGGAGATCTATGGCTACACCTTC.